This T cell receptor (beta chain) was sequenced in a study of shared clonotypes between healthy human individuals. Study information: CD4 naive cells filled three plates per donor, CD4 memory three, CD8 naive two and CD8 memory one.

Germline CDR1 MNHNY, CDR2 SVGAGI (reference sequence). CDR3 length equals 12 residues. V lost 2 bases and J lost 4, with 6 bases in between. Study-level results: Sampling used blood alone; tissue repertoires probably differ.

For this clone: As yet, its antigen is unknown. This specimen includes other DNA sequences encoding the same CDR3.

Clones were read by immunoSEQ multiplex PCR, and TCRdb kept only the in-frame ones, dropping some. The repertoire has over 1.4 million clones, roughly 96% of them found once; the top ten carry approximately 1%. This sequence originates from a man aged 25 to 40 in good health. Source material: naive CD4+ T cells sorted from blood. Indicated subset: CD45RA+ positively selected. V gene TRBV6-6 combines with J gene TRBJ2-7; no firm D call. The CDR3 loop reads CASSYPPYEQYF. The CDR3 DNA reads as TGTGCCAGCAGTTACCCCCCTTACGAGCAGTACTTC.